The 8 T cell receptor beta chains below come from one sample, sequenced in a study of long-term antiretroviral therapy in people with HIV. Samples were assayed with immunoSEQ v3.0 at survey level. Method: immunoSEQ multiplex PCR; TCRdb's copy keeps in-frame clones and lacks some. The sample contains 25,000 to 30,000 clones, about 90% of which appear only once. This sample comprised unsorted PBMCs, obtained 1.8 years after starting antiretroviral therapy. These receptors were collected from a woman aged 18-30 years with HIV.

This sequence joins TRBV11-2 and TRBJ2-3; 7 nucleotides line up with TRBD2. Germline assignment: CDR1 SGHAT and CDR2 FQNNGV. The CDR3 extends over 15 amino acids. With V trimmed by 0 bases and J by 6 bases, 6 bases remained unmatched. The CDR3 DNA sequence: TGTGCCAGCAGCTTAGACGCGGGAGAAACGGATACGCAGTATTTT. Translated: CASSLDAGETDTQYF.

The genes are TRBV25-1 and TRBJ1-3; no definite D call. Germline V gene lookup returns CDR1 MGHDK and CDR2 SYGVNS. The CDR3 is 13 residues long. Trimming left V 5 bases short and J 0 bases short, with 5 bases between. The CDR3 loop is CASSWSSGNTIYF. The CDR3 region has the DNA TGTGCCAGCAGTTGGTCCTCTGGAAACACCATATATTTT.

The gene calls are TRBV27 and TRBJ1-1, with unresolved D. This CDR3 contains 13 residues. The V and J ends lost 1 base and 1 base respectively, with 4 bases between them. CDR1 and CDR2 from the germline V gene are MNHEY and SMNVEV (reference sequence). The CDR3, as DNA: TGTGCCAGCAGTTTATGGGAGAACACTGAAGCTTTCTTT. It encodes CASSLWENTEAFF.

The V gene is TRBV28, the J gene TRBJ1-1; 7 positions match TRBD1. Looked up from germline, CDR1 is MDHEN and CDR2 is SYDVKM. This CDR3 comprises 15 residues. V shed 5 bases and J 1 base; nucleotides not matched to a gene: 7. As DNA, the CDR3 is TGTGCCAGCAGTCGCCAGGGGGGGCCGAACACTGAAGCTTTCTTT. Translated: CASSRQGGPNTEAFF.

V is TRBV7-2 and J is TRBJ2-3; 7 bases map to TRBD2. The V segment lost 4 bases and the J segment 1 base; nucleotides outside the gene matches: 2. The CDR3 has 14 residues. Germline assignment: CDR1 SGHTA and CDR2 FQGNSA. The CDR3 is CASSSGLGTDTQYF. The CDR3 DNA reads as TGTGCCAGCAGCTCCGGACTAGGCACAGATACGCAGTATTTT.

This sequence joins TRBV9 and TRBJ1-1; 8 positions match TRBD1. Germline-derived CDR1 and CDR2 are SGDLS and YYNGEE. The CDR3 contains 13 residues. The V gene end was trimmed by 0 bases and the J gene end by 7 bases; junction bases not matched to a gene: 2. The CDR3 protein is CASSVEQGDEAFF. The CDR3 DNA reads TGTGCCAGCAGCGTAGAACAGGGGGATGAAGCTTTCTTT.

This clone was seen a single time. The J gene is TRBJ2-6, the V gene TRBV15; the D gene is possibly TRBD2 (6 bases). Trimming shortened V by 6 bases and J by 4 bases, and 13 bases separated the two germline ends. Germline lookup yields CDR1 LNHNV and CDR2 YYDKDF (reference sequence). The CDR3 has 15 amino acids. This CDR3 is CATRVGGRGANVLTF. CDR3 coding DNA: TGTGCCACCAGGGTCGGGGGAAGGGGGGCCAACGTCCTGACTTTC.

The chain has TRBV10-2 and TRBJ2-2; 7 bases fit TRBD2. This CDR3 region has 17 residues. V shed 2 bases and J 8 bases; nucleotides not matched to a gene: 14. In germline, CDR1 is WSHSY, CDR2 SAAADI. CDR3 sequence: CASSEPSSLAAPGELFF. The CDR3 DNA sequence: TGCGCCAGCAGTGAGCCCTCCTCCCTAGCGGCCCCGGGGGAGCTGTTTTTT.